This T cell receptor (beta chain) was identified in a study of blood T cell repertoires in COVID-19. Sequenced by immunoSEQ multiplex PCR; TCRdb stores in-frame clones only, minus some. The sample lists 300,000 to 400,000 clones, 80% to 90% occurring once. The Seattle patients joined while their infection was active and were tracked longitudinally afterward. With 3 bases clipped from V and 6 bases from J, the junction kept 8 bases outside the gene matches. Looked up from germline, CDR1 is SGHTS and CDR2 is YDEGEE. This CDR3 comprises 16 residues. Sequencing used peripheral blood. The chain carries TRBV5-8 and TRBJ1-5; 11 bases are shared with TRBD1. The TCR comes from a woman aged 60-75 years with COVID-19, enrolled during active disease. The CDR3 sequence is CASSWQRGTGGQPQHF. The DNA of the CDR3 is TGTGCCAGCAGCTGGCAAAGGGGGACAGGGGGTCAGCCCCAGCATTTT.